Below are 5 T cell receptor beta chains sequenced from a single sample in a study of blood T cells in healthy people across ages. A sample-barcoded 5' primer and a J-beta primer mix were used in a second PCR of about 7 to 12 cycles. MiXCR was run by TCRdb on the 5' RACE reads, yielding one entry per CDR3 protein. The profile shows some 1 million distinct CDR3 sequences, 40% to 55% of them singletons. Sequencing was done on a sample of blood. The source is a woman aged 60-75 years in good health.

In nucleotides, the CDR3 is TGTGCCACCAGCAGTTCAGGATTTAACTATGGCTACACCTTC. This codes for CATSSSGFNYGYTF. V and J are TRBV15 and TRBJ1-2; D gene ambiguous. The CDR3 has 14 amino acids. Germline assignment: CDR1 LNHNV and CDR2 YYDKDF (reference sequence). Trimming stripped 3 bases from V and 1 base from J, with 9 bases between. Full variable domain (outside the CDR3, taken from reference TRBV15 and TRBJ1-2): DAMVIQNPRYQVTQFGKPVTLSCSQTLNHNVMYWYQQKSSQAPKLLFHYYDKDFNNEADTPDNFQSRRPNTSFCFLDIRSPGLGDTAMYLCATSSSGFNYGYTFGSGTRLTVV.

CDR3 protein: CASSQGWTGAYEQYF. The CDR3 DNA sequence: TGTGCCAGCAGCCAAGGATGGACAGGGGCTTATGAGCAGTACTTC. This sequence joins TRBV14 and TRBJ2-5, with TRBD1 identical over 9 bases. The CDR3 has 15 amino acids. CDR1 and CDR2 from the germline V gene are SGHDN and FVKESK. V was pared by 1 base and J by 11 bases, with 11 bases of the junction left unmatched.

DNA for the CDR3: TGTGCCAGCAGCCCGAGCGCGGCCCCCGGAAAACTGTTTTTT. This encodes CASSPSAAPGKLFF. The rearrangement links TRBV12-3 or TRBV12-4 to TRBJ1-4; D gene ambiguous. Trimming cost V 6 bases and J 10 bases, with 18 bases left between them. The CDR3 has 14 residues.

The rearrangement links TRBV18 to TRBJ2-5; weak D call: TRBD1 (5 bases). The germline V gene has CDR1 KGHSH and CDR2 LQKENI. The CDR3 runs to 15 residues. The V end was cut by 3 bases, the J end by 0 bases, with 11 bases between. The CDR3 DNA sequence: TGTGCCAGCTCACCGATCCGACAGAACCAAGAGACCCAGTACTTC. It translates to CASSPIRQNQETQYF.

The sample holds a few counts of this clonotype. The chain is built from TRBV12-3 or TRBV12-4 and TRBJ2-6, with 10 bases lining up with TRBD1. The V and J ends lost 4 bases and 3 bases, in that order; junction bases with no gene match: 6. The CDR3 covers 17 residues. The CDR3 loop is CASSSDRGQRGANVLTF. The CDR3, as DNA: TGTGCCAGCAGTTCCGACAGGGGGCAACGTGGGGCCAACGTCCTGACTTTC.